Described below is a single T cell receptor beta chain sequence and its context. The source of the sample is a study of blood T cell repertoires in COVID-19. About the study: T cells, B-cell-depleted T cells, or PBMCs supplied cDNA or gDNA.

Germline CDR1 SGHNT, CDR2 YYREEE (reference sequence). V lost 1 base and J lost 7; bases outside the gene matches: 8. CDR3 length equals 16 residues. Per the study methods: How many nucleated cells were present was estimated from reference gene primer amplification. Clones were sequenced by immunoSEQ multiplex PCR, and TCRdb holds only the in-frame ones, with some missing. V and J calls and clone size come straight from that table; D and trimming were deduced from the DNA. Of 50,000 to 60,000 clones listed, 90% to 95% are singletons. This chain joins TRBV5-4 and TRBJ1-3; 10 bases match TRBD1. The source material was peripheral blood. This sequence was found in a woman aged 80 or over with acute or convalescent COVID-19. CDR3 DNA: TGTGCCAGCAGCTTGCGTGGGACAGGGGCGAGGAACACCATATATTTT. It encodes CASSLRGTGARNTIYF.